These 28 T cell receptor beta chains originate from one sample sequenced in a study of T cells after yellow fever vaccination. MiXCR, applied by TCRdb to the 5' RACE reads, yields one record per CDR3 protein. The repertoire holds 610,000 or so distinct CDR3 sequences, with around 12% as singletons. The starting material was PBMCs, obtained on the day of the yellow fever booster vaccination. These receptors all stem from a man aged 30-40 years who received the YFV17D yellow fever vaccine.

This clonotype was detected only a few times. The chain links TRBV12-3 or TRBV12-4 to TRBJ1-2, with 9 bases matching TRBD1. V shed 6 bases and J 4 bases; nucleotides not matched to a gene: 6. This CDR3 has 14 amino acids. Here the CDR3 reads CASRRTGEVYGYTF. The CDR3 nucleotides read TGTGCCAGCAGGAGGACAGGGGAGGTCTATGGCTACACCTTC.

This clonotype was found many times. The V call is TRBV19, the J call TRBJ1-1, with D hard to call. V lost 6 bases to trimming and J lost 6 bases, with 17 bases between them. The germline V gene encodes CDR1 LNHDA and CDR2 SQIVND (reference sequence). The CDR3 runs 14 residues. CDR3 nucleotide sequence: TGTGCCAGTAGGGTCGGCAGCCTTAACGCTGAAGCTTTCTTT. Encoded protein: CASRVGSLNAEAFF.

The chain combines TRBV7-8 with TRBJ2-1; tentative D call: TRBD2 (5 bases). Germline values: CDR1 SGHVS, CDR2 FQNEAQ. This CDR3 is 14 amino acids long. V was pared by 1 base and J by 12 bases, with 16 bases between. CDR3 in amino acids: CASSLDGVRGPQFF. CDR3 coding DNA: TGTGCCAGCAGCTTAGACGGCGTTCGAGGGCCGCAGTTCTTC.

At least ten counts were recorded for this clonotype. V and J are TRBV18 and TRBJ2-1; D uncertain. CDR1 and CDR2 (germline): KGHSH, LQKENI. The CDR3 extends over 15 amino acids. The ends were cut back, 6 bases at V and 4 bases at J, with 16 bases in the middle. The CDR3: CASSPQPQAYNEQFF. The DNA of the CDR3 is TGTGCCAGCTCCCCGCAGCCCCAGGCATACAATGAGCAGTTCTTC.

The CDR3 DNA follows: TGTGCCAGCAGCTTATTCTGGCGGGAGGGCGCAGAGACCCAGTACTTC. Residues: CASSLFWREGAETQYF. V gene TRBV7-2 combines with J gene TRBJ2-5; 9 bases are shared with TRBD2. After removal of 2 bases from V and 4 bases from J, the junction contained 8 bases not matched to a gene. Germline CDR1 is SGHTA and CDR2 is FQGNSA. The CDR3 runs 16 residues.

The sample holds a few counts of this clonotype. The rearrangement uses TRBV15 and TRBJ2-5; TRBD2 agrees at 7 bases. The J segment lost 2 bases and the V segment lost 0 bases, leaving 15 bases of the junction unmatched. The CDR3 totals 19 residues. The germline V gene has CDR1 LNHNV and CDR2 YYDKDF (reference sequence). The CDR3 coding sequence is TGTGCCACCAGCAGAGACCAGCCAGCCGCAAGCGGGATGCAAGAGACCCAGTACTTC. Translating gives CATSRDQPAASGMQETQYF.

The J gene is TRBJ2-7, the V gene TRBV20-1; D is ambiguous. Germline V CDR1 and CDR2: DFQATT, SNEGSKA (reference sequence). Deletions cut 6 bases from V and 3 bases from J, with 9 bases between. The CDR3 is 11 amino acids. Here the CDR3 reads CSAPTLYEQYF. For the CDR3, the DNA is TGCAGTGCCCCGACTCTCTACGAGCAGTACTTC.

The table lists this clonotype with many counts. V usage is TRBV20-1 and J usage is TRBJ2-5, with TRBD2 identical over 9 bases. V lost 0 bases, J lost 2 bases, and 7 bases stayed unmatched. The CDR3 has 16 amino acids. Germline values: CDR1 DFQATT, CDR2 SNEGSKA (reference sequence). The CDR3 DNA reads TGCAGTGCTAGAGATTTCCTAGCGGGATGGCAAGAGACCCAGTACTTC. This encodes CSARDFLAGWQETQYF.

This clonotype was detected only a few times. The V call is TRBV5-6, the J call TRBJ2-7; 7 bases are a match to TRBD1. Germline V gives CDR1 SGHDT, CDR2 YYEEEE. The CDR3 extends over 13 amino acids. The J segment lost 3 bases and the V segment lost 4 bases, leaving 4 bases of the junction unmatched. In DNA form, the CDR3 reads TGTGCCAGCAGCGTGGACAGGAGCTACGAGCAGTACTTC. Translated, it gives CASSVDRSYEQYF.

In this sample, this clonotype turned up a few times. The rearrangement links TRBV5-1 to TRBJ2-1, with D uncertain. V shed 7 bases and J shed 1 base, with 12 bases lying between them. This CDR3 has 14 residues. Per the germline V gene, CDR1 is SGHRS and CDR2 is YFSETQ. The CDR3 loop reads CASGIDDSYNEQFF. The CDR3 DNA reads TGCGCCAGCGGCATAGACGATTCCTACAATGAGCAGTTCTTC.

The chain uses TRBV3-1 and TRBJ2-7; D is possibly TRBD2 (7 bases). Germline assignment: CDR1 LGHDT and CDR2 YNNKEL (reference sequence). Trimming pared 4 bases from V and 1 base from J, leaving 14 bases between. This CDR3 spans 15 amino acids. CDR3 residues: CASSRTRGGSYEQYF. CDR3 bases: TGTGCCAGCAGCCGGACTAGGGGGGGATCCTACGAGCAGTACTTC.

This clonotype has just a few counts. The rearrangement joins TRBV3-1 to TRBJ2-5; D call uncertain. The CDR3 is 11 residues long. V was clipped by 0 bases and J by 7 bases, with 3 bases between them. Germline CDR1 and CDR2: LGHDT and YNNKEL (reference sequence). In nucleotides, the CDR3 is TGTGCCAGCAGCCAAGAGCCGACCCAGTACTTC. It encodes CASSQEPTQYF.

A few counts support this clonotype. DNA of the CDR3: TGTGCCAGCAGCCCAGATGGGGGGGGTGTGAGGTCCTATGGCTACACCTTC. Translation gives CASSPDGGGVRSYGYTF. The J gene is TRBJ1-2, the V gene TRBV7-2; D is perhaps TRBD1 (5 bases). Per germline, CDR1 SGHTA and CDR2 FQGNSA. Trimming left V 5 bases short and J 4 bases short, with 23 bases between. The CDR3 covers 17 residues.

This clonotype was observed a few times. The V gene is TRBV4-2, the J gene TRBJ1-2, with 9 bases fitting TRBD1. V lost 2 bases to trimming and J lost 2 bases; unmatched junction nucleotides: 3. The CDR3 loop spans 15 amino acids. Germline V lookup: CDR1 LGHNA, CDR2 YNFKEQ. CDR3 loop: CASSQTGTGNYGYTF. The CDR3 coding sequence is TGTGCCAGCAGCCAAACCGGGACAGGGAACTATGGCTACACCTTC.

The V and J genes are TRBV27 and TRBJ2-7; 8 bases fit TRBD2. The CDR3 is made up of 16 amino acids. The germline V gene has CDR1 MNHEY and CDR2 SMNVEV (reference sequence). The V segment lost 5 bases and the J segment 2 bases; nucleotides outside the gene matches: 11. This CDR3 is CASSAGRGGSAYEQYF. The DNA of the CDR3 is TGTGCCAGCAGTGCCGGCCGGGGGGGCAGCGCCTACGAGCAGTACTTC.

This clonotype came up a few times. The chain has TRBV6-5 and TRBJ1-3; 7 bases are a match to TRBD1. The CDR3 covers 15 residues. Germline V gene data show CDR1 as MNHEY and CDR2 as SVGAGI. The J segment lost 4 bases and the V segment lost 2 bases, leaving 5 bases of the junction unmatched. Written as DNA, the CDR3 is TGTGCCAGCAGTTACGCGACAGGGTGGGGAAACACCATATATTTT. Protein sequence: CASSYATGWGNTIYF.

In this sample, this clonotype turned up a few times. This rearrangement joins TRBV15 to TRBJ2-4; D perhaps matches TRBD1 (7 bases). The ends were cut back, 1 base at V and 5 bases at J, with 15 bases in the middle. This CDR3 is 16 amino acids long. Per germline, CDR1 LNHNV and CDR2 YYDKDF (reference sequence). This CDR3 reads CATSRGRGTAENIQYF. CDR3 DNA: TGTGCCACCAGCAGAGGTCGCGGGACAGCAGAAAACATTCAGTACTTC.

On this clonotype: The CDR3 end shows no conserved phenylalanine or tryptophan, and so a read error is likely. The chain recombines TRBV20-1 with TRBJ1-5, with D hard to call. CDR3 size: 14 residues. The ends were cut back, 2 bases at V and 1 base at J, with 9 bases in the middle. Germline lookup yields CDR1 DFQATT and CDR2 SNEGSKA (reference sequence). CDR3 loop: CSARSGGSNQPQHS. CDR3 sequence (DNA): TGCAGTGCTAGATCGGGCGGGAGCAATCAGCCCCAGCATTCT.

The chain employs TRBV3-1 and TRBJ2-7, with a weak D call TRBD2 (6 bases). V gave up 8 bases and J gave up 4 bases, with 15 bases separating them. CDR1 and CDR2 (germline): LGHDT, YNNKEL (reference sequence). This CDR3 is 13 amino acids long. In DNA form, the CDR3 reads TGTGCCAGCCGTCGGAGGGGCTCGTACGAGCAGTACTTC. This translates into CASRRRGSYEQYF.

The chain links TRBV11-1 to TRBJ2-1; 9 bases fit TRBD2. The CDR3 totals 19 residues. J lost 5 bases, V lost 2 bases, and 16 bases had no gene match. Germline CDR1 SGHAT, CDR2 FQDESV (reference sequence). The CDR3 sequence is CASSLSLVSGSLIDNEQFF. DNA for the CDR3: TGTGCCAGCAGCTTAAGCTTGGTTAGCGGGAGCCTAATTGACAATGAGCAGTTCTTC.

A few counts support this clonotype. The chain has TRBV15 and TRBJ2-7; TRBD1 is a possible D gene (6 bases). The CDR3 runs to 16 residues. V lost 0 bases and J 0 bases, leaving 12 bases between the germline ends. Germline assignment: CDR1 LNHNV and CDR2 YYDKDF (reference sequence). CDR3 DNA sequence: TGTGCCACCAGCAGAGAGGCCGGGACAATCTCCTACGAGCAGTACTTC. It encodes CATSREAGTISYEQYF.

This clonotype was picked up a small number of times. The J gene is TRBJ1-1, the V gene TRBV27; the D gene is possibly TRBD1 (6 bases). The CDR3 consists of 14 residues. Trimming shortened V by 5 bases and J by 4 bases, and 14 bases separated the two germline ends. Germline V gene lookup returns CDR1 MNHEY and CDR2 SMNVEV (reference sequence). Here the CDR3 DNA reads TGTGCCAGCAGTACAACAGGGTGGGGCACTGAAGCTTTCTTT. Its translation is CASSTTGWGTEAFF.

This clonotype was counted between two and nine times. The rearrangement uses TRBV2 and TRBJ2-5; TRBD2 aligns across 7 bases. With 4 bases clipped from V and 2 bases from J, the junction kept 7 bases outside the gene matches. CDR1 SNHLY and CDR2 FYNNEI come from the germline V gene. The CDR3 length is 15 residues. This chain's CDR3 is CASSGDGTMQETQYF. CDR3 sequence (DNA): TGTGCCAGCAGTGGGGACGGGACTATGCAAGAGACCCAGTACTTC.

This clonotype was observed many times. CDR3: CASSQDGGELFF. CDR3 sequence (DNA): TGTGCCAGCAGCCAAGACGGGGGGGAGCTGTTTTTT. This rearrangement joins TRBV4-2 to TRBJ2-2; D is ambiguous. The germline V gene has CDR1 LGHNA and CDR2 YNFKEQ. The germline V and J ends were trimmed by 0 bases and 8 bases, with 4 bases remaining between them. CDR3 length equals 12 residues.

This clonotype was picked up a small number of times. The chain couples TRBV19 to TRBJ1-2, with D possibly TRBD1 on 5 matching bases. The CDR3 contains 11 residues. The V end lost 4 bases, the J end lost 14 bases, and 14 bases lay between the germline ends. The germline V gene encodes CDR1 LNHDA and CDR2 SQIVND (reference sequence). The chain's CDR3 is CASSTQGGATF. CDR3 bases: TGTGCCAGTAGTACCCAGGGAGGGGCGACCTTC.

The V and J genes are TRBV20-1 and TRBJ2-1, with TRBD2 matching 9 bases. The CDR3 consists of 16 residues. V dropped 3 bases and J dropped 4; count of bases not matched to a gene: 10. From germline, CDR1 is DFQATT and CDR2 SNEGSKA (reference sequence). The CDR3 reads CSASHSGSSRYNEQFF. The CDR3 coding sequence is TGCAGTGCTAGCCATAGCGGGAGTAGTCGATACAATGAGCAGTTCTTC.

The CDR3: CATRRVLFTDTQYF. The CDR3 DNA is TGCGCCACCCGCCGGGTCCTCTTCACAGATACGCAGTATTTT. This rearrangement joins TRBV5-1 to TRBJ2-3, with D unresolved. This CDR3 contains 14 residues. Germline V lookup: CDR1 SGHRS, CDR2 YFSETQ. The V end lost 9 bases, the J end lost 2 bases, and 16 bases lay between the germline ends.

This clonotype has a count of ten or more. This chain connects TRBV5-1 to TRBJ2-5; D is unclear. With 0 bases removed from V and 4 bases from J, the gap between germline ends came to 7 bases. The CDR3 has 13 residues. CDR1 and CDR2 (germline): SGHRS, YFSETQ. CDR3 nucleotide sequence: TGCGCCAGCAGCTTGGAAACGGGAGAGACCCAGTACTTC. Its protein product is CASSLETGETQYF.